This T cell receptor (beta chain) was profiled in a study of blood T cell repertoires in COVID-19. Study overall: COVID-19 samples, acute and convalescent, were from the United States, Italy and Spain. PBMCs, B-cell-depleted T cells, or T cells were the source of the cDNA or gDNA that made up the material.

Original analysis: Quantification of nucleated cells was approximated via reference gene primer amplification. Produced via immunoSEQ multiplex PCR; TCRdb's table is partial and in-frame only. V, J and clone size were drawn from that table, and D and trimming were deduced from the DNA. The data hold tens of thousands of clones, with over 75% observed a single time. Germline V gene lookup returns CDR1 KGHSH and CDR2 LQKENI. V lost 1 base and J lost 0, with 12 bases in between. CDR3 length: 17 amino acids. This chain connects TRBV18 to TRBJ1-4, with D possibly TRBD1 on 5 matching bases. The specimen sequenced was peripheral blood. The source is a woman aged 60-75 years with active COVID-19. Here the CDR3 DNA reads TGTGCCAGCTCACCACAATACAGGACCGCAACTAATGAAAAACTGTTTTTT. Protein: CASSPQYRTATNEKLFF.